This section outlines one T cell receptor (beta chain) sequence together with its context. What it recognizes is unknown. The sample originates from a study of monozygotic twins with inflammatory bowel disease. Findings and limits, study-wide: Especially with disease activity, IBD patients shared fewer clonotypes with others than healthy twins did.

TCRdb reworked the 5' RACE reads into one entry per CDR3 protein, no DNA. The repertoire table contains more than 95,000 distinct CDR3 sequences. CDR3 length equals 15 residues. Germline assignment: CDR1 LGHNA and CDR2 YSLEER. Sequenced: blood. The chain combines TRBV4-3 with TRBJ2-7. The sequence was obtained from a human donor with ulcerative colitis or Crohn's disease, or a healthy co-twin of an affected twin (not recorded which). CDR3 amino acids: CASSQDLGQPYEQYF.